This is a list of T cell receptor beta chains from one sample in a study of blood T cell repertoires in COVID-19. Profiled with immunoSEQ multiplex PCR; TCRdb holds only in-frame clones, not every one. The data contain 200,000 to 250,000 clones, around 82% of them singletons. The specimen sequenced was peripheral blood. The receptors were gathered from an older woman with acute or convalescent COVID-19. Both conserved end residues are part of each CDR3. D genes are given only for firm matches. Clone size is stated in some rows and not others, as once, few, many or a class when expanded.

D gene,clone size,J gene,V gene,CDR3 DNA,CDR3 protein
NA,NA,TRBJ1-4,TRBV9,TGTGCCAGCAGCGTAGCTGTGGGGGCAGGCGAAAAACTGTTTTTT,CASSVAVGAGEKLFF
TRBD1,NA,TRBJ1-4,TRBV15,TGTGCCACCAGCAGAAACAACAGGGGGGGTGAAAAACTGTTTTTT,CATSRNNRGGEKLFF
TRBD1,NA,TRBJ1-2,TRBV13,TGTGCCAGCAGCTTAAGTGGGACAGCTAACTATGGCTACACCTTC,CASSLSGTANYGYTF
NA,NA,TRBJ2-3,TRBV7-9,TGTGCCAGCAGCCCCCGGGGTAGTGAGACAGATACGCAGTATTTT,CASSPRGSETDTQYF
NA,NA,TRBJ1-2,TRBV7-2,TGTGCCAGCAGCTTGAGGTTGTCGGGGGGTAATGGCTACACCTTC,CASSLRLSGGNGYTF
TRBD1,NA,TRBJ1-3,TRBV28,TGTGCCAGCAGTGTGGACAGGCCCTCTGGAAACACCATATATTTT,CASSVDRPSGNTIYF
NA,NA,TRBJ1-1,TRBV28,TGTGCCAGCAGTCTAGGGGGTCGCGGTGAAGCTTTCTTT,CASSLGGRGEAFF
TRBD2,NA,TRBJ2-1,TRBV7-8,TGTGCCAGCAGCCGCGTCGGCGCGGGAGTTATGAATGAGCAGTTCTTC,CASSRVGAGVMNEQFF
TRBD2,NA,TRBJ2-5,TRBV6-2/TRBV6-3,TGTGCCAGCAGTTACTCCCTAGCGGGGGCTCAAGAGACCCAGTACTTC,CASSYSLAGAQETQYF
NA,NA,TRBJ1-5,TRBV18,TGTGCCAGCTCACCATTTACAGGGATCCCCGAGAATCAGCCCCAGCATTTT,CASSPFTGIPENQPQHF
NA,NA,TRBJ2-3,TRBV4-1,TGCGCCAGCAGCCAAGATCAGGGCACAGATACGCAGTATTTT,CASSQDQGTDTQYF
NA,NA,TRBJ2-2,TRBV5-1,TGCGCCAGCAGCTTGAATCCGGGAGAAACCGGGGAGCTGTTTTTT,CASSLNPGETGELFF
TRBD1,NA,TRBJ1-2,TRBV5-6,TGTGCCAGCAGCTTTGGGGCCGTGACAGGGGTAAATAACTATGGCTACACCTTC,CASSFGAVTGVNNYGYTF
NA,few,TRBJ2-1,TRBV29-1,TGCAGCGCCTCGACTTTGAATGAGCAGTTCTTC,CSASTLNEQFF
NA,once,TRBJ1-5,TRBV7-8,TGTGCCAGCACCCTTGGGCGACAGCCTTATAGCAATCAGCCCCAGCATTTT,CASTLGRQPYSNQPQHF
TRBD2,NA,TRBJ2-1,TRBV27,TGTGCCAGCAGTCCAATCTTGGTAGCGGGAGTAAATGAGCAGTTCTTC,CASSPILVAGVNEQFF
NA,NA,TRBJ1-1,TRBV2,TGTGCCAGCAGGCAGGCCAGGGATGAAGCTTTCTTT,CASRQARDEAFF
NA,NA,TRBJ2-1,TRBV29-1,TGCAGCGTCGGGGGCGGGAGCTCCTACAATGAGCAGTTCTTC,CSVGGGSSYNEQFF
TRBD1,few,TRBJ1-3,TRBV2,TGTGCCACCCAGGACAGGGCTGGAAACACCATATATTTT,CATQDRAGNTIYF
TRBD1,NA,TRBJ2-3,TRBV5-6,TGTGCCAGCAGCGGCCTTGGGACAGCCACTAGCACAGATACGCAGTATTTT,CASSGLGTATSTDTQYF
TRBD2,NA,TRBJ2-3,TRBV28,TGTGCCAGCAGTAGGGGGATAGCGGGAGACCCAGATACGCAGTATTTT,CASSRGIAGDPDTQYF
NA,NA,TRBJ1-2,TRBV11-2,TGTGCCAGCAGCCAAGGGTGGACATCGAAGAGGGGGTATGGCTACACCTTC,CASSQGWTSKRGYGYTF
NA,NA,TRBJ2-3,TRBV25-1,TGTGCCAGCAGTGATTGGGGCGCAGATACGCAGTATTTT,CASSDWGADTQYF
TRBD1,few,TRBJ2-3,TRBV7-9,TGTGCCAGCAGCCAGGGACAGCCGTTTCGGGATACGCAGTATTTT,CASSQGQPFRDTQYF
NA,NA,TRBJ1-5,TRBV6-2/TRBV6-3,TGTGCCAGCAGTTCCATCGACAGCGAAAATCAGCCCCAGCATTTT,CASSSIDSENQPQHF
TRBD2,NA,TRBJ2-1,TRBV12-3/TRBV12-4,TGTGCCAGCAGCGGGAGGGCCGGGGGTGAGCAGTTCTTC,CASSGRAGGEQFF
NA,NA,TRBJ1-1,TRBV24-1,TGTGCCACCAGTCCCGGGGGAACGGGCACTGAAGCTTTCTTT,CATSPGGTGTEAFF
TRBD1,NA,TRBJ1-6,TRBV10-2,TGCGCCAGCAGTTCGGACAGGGTTAATTCACCCCTCCACTTT,CASSSDRVNSPLHF
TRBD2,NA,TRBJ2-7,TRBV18,TGTGCCAGCTCACGAGGACTAGCGGGAGAGATCGAGCAGTACTTC,CASSRGLAGEIEQYF
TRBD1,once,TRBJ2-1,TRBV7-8,TGTGCCAGCAGCGGGACAGGACTCTACAATGAGCAGTTCTTC,CASSGTGLYNEQFF
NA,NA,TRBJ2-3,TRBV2,TGTGCCAGCAGTGACGGGACTAAGGGGGCAGATACGCAGTATTTT,CASSDGTKGADTQYF
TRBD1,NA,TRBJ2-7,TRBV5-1,TGCGCCAGCAGCTCCCGGTCAGGGGGTGATAATATTGAGCAGTACTTC,CASSSRSGGDNIEQYF
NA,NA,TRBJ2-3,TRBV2,TGTGCCAGCACTAGAACATCTAGCACAGATACGCAGTATTTT,CASTRTSSTDTQYF
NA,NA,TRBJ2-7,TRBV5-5,TGTGCCAGCAGCTCTTCGACAGGAACCTACGAGCAGTACTTC,CASSSSTGTYEQYF
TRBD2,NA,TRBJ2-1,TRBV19,TGTGCCAGCAGACCGGGACTAGCGGGCAGCAATGAGCAGTTCTTC,CASRPGLAGSNEQFF
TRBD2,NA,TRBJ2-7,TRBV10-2,TGCGCCAGCAAGGGACTAGTGTCTACCTACGAGCAGTACTTC,CASKGLVSTYEQYF
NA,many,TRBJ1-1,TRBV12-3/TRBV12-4,TGTGCCAGCAGTCCCGGACAGAAAACTGAAGCTTTCTTT,CASSPGQKTEAFF
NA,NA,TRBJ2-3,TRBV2,TGTGCCAGCATCATGGGCCTAGCGCCCGGCACAGATACGCAGTATTTT,CASIMGLAPGTDTQYF
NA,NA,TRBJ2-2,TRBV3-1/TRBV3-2,TGTGCCAGCAGCCGTGCCCCCCTAGACACCGGGGAGCTGTTTTTT,CASSRAPLDTGELFF
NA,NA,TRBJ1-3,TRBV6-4,TGTGCCAGCAGTGACTGGGCCGTTGGAAACACCATATATTTT,CASSDWAVGNTIYF
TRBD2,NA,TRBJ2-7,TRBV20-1,TGCAGTGCTAGTAGACTAGCGGGGGCCTACGAGCAGTACTTC,CSASRLAGAYEQYF
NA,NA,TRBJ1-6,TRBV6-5,TGTGCCAGCAGTCGCAGGGAGGAGGGGACTTCACCCCTCCACTTT,CASSRREEGTSPLHF
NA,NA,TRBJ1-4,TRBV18,TGTGCCAGCTCACCAGACAGTACCCGTGGAAAAAAACTGTTTTTT,CASSPDSTRGKKLFF
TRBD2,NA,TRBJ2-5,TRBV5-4,TGTGCCAGCAGCTCGGGACTAGCGTTGGAGACCCAGTACTTC,CASSSGLALETQYF
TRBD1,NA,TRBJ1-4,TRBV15,TGTGCCACCAGCAGAGGGGGACAGGGGAAGGGAAATCGGGAAAAACTGTTTTTT,CATSRGGQGKGNREKLFF
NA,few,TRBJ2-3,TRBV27,TGTGCCAGCAGTATTAGCGGACTTGAACCAGATACGCAGTATTTT,CASSISGLEPDTQYF
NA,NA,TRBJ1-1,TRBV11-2,TGTGCCAGCAGCTTAGACAGGGGGAACACTGAAGCTTTCTTT,CASSLDRGNTEAFF
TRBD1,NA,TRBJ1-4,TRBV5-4,TGTGCCAGCAGTCCGGACAGGGATGAAAAACTGTTTTTT,CASSPDRDEKLFF
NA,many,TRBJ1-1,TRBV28,TGTGCCAGCAGTTACCTTCGCGTCCACCCACTTGAAGCTTTCTTT,CASSYLRVHPLEAFF
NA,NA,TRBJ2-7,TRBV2,TGTGCCAGCAGTGATATTAGCAGCTACGAGCAGTACTTC,CASSDISSYEQYF
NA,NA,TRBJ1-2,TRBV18,TGTGCCAGCTCACCAGAACAGGGTTCCTACACCTTC,CASSPEQGSYTF
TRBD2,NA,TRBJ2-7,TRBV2,TGTGCCAGCAGTGAGTGGATAGCGGGAGGTGGCGAGCAGTACTTC,CASSEWIAGGGEQYF
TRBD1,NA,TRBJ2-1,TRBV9,TGTGCCAGCAGCGCCCAGGGGGCTAAGTTCATTGAGCAGTTCTTC,CASSAQGAKFIEQFF
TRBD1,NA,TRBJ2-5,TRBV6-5,TGTGCCAGCAGTTCGACGGACAGGGACCTTCAAGAGACCCAGTACTTC,CASSSTDRDLQETQYF